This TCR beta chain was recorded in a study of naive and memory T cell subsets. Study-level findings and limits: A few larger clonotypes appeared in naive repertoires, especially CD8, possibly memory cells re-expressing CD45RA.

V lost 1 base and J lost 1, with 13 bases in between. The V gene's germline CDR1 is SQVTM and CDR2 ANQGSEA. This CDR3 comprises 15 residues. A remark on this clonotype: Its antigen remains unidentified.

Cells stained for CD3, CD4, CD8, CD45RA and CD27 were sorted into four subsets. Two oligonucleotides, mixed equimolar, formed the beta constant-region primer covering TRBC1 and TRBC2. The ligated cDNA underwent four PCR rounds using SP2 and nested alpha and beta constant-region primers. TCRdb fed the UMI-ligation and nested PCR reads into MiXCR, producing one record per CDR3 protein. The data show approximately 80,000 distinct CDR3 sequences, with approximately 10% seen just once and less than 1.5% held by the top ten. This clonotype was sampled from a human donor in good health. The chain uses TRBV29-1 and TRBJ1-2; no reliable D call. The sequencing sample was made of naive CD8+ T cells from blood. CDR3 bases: TGCAGCGTTGAAGTATCGTCGGACGTTAACTATGGCTACACCTTC. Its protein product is CSVEVSSDVNYGYTF.